One and the same sample provided the 15 T cell receptor beta chains below, sequenced in a study of monozygotic twins with inflammatory bowel disease. TCRdb reprocessed the 5' RACE reads and keeps a single row for each CDR3 protein, giving no DNA. This repertoire includes about 150,000 distinct CDR3 sequences. The sequencing sample was made of blood. The receptors shown here come from a human donor with ulcerative colitis or Crohn's disease, or a healthy co-twin of an affected twin (not recorded which).

The chain links TRBV20-1 to TRBJ2-2; TCRdb selects TRBD2, and the lack of DNA leaves this call unchecked. The CDR3 covers 15 residues. Germline CDR1 and CDR2: DFQATT and SNEGSKA (reference sequence). The CDR3 reads CSARVAAGITGELFF.

The V call is TRBV19, the J call TRBJ1-1; TCRdb returns TRBD1, unconfirmable since there is no DNA. CDR3 size: 13 residues. Per the germline V gene, CDR1 is LNHDA and CDR2 is SQIVND (reference sequence). The CDR3 sequence is CASSRTPNTEAFF.

This chain uses TRBV20-1 with TRBJ1-1; TCRdb gives TRBD1 as the D gene, but with no DNA this cannot be confirmed. The CDR3 totals 14 residues. CDR1 and CDR2 (germline): DFQATT, SNEGSKA (reference sequence). The CDR3 loop is CSAIGGQTNTEAFF.

The rearrangement links TRBV16 to TRBJ2-2; TCRdb lists TRBD1, though no DNA is available to test this call. This CDR3 has 16 residues. Germline loops: CDR1 KGHSY, CDR2 FQNENV. The CDR3 protein is CASNHPGGSDTGELFF.

The V call is TRBV7-9, the J call TRBJ2-3. The germline gives CDR1 SEHNR, CDR2 FQNEAQ (reference sequence). This CDR3 has 14 amino acids. The CDR3: CASSLADTTDTQYF.

The chain links TRBV2 to TRBJ1-1. Germline-derived CDR1 and CDR2 are SNHLY and FYNNEI. The CDR3 covers 13 residues. The CDR3 loop is CASGEDGFTEAFF.

CDR3 amino acids: CASSRDRVEGEVSYEQYF. This sequence joins TRBV5-1 and TRBJ2-7; TCRdb's D call, TRBD1, is unchecked because there is no DNA. The CDR3 runs to 18 residues. Per germline, CDR1 SGHRS and CDR2 YFSETQ. The complete variable domain, with remaining parts taken from reference TRBV5-1 and TRBJ2-7, reads KAGVTQTPRYLIKTRGQQVTLSCSPISGHRSVSWYQQTPGQGLQFLFEYFSETQRNKGNFPGRFSGRQFSNSRSEMNVSTLELGDSALYLCASSRDRVEGEVSYEQYFGPGTRLTVT.

CDR3 loop: CSARRGSPATFNQPQHF. V is TRBV20-1 and J is TRBJ1-5; TCRdb reports TRBD1, a call that lacks DNA to check it against. Germline V lookup: CDR1 DFQATT, CDR2 SNEGSKA (reference sequence). The CDR3 contains 17 residues.

This chain joins TRBV12-3 or TRBV12-4 and TRBJ1-2. The CDR3 contains 16 residues. The CDR3: CASSLQRFVLTYGYTF.

CDR3 amino acids: CASSRVDGNYGYTF. The chain joins TRBV19 to TRBJ1-2. Looked up from germline, CDR1 is LNHDA and CDR2 is SQIVND (reference sequence). The CDR3 runs 14 residues.

The genes are TRBV5-1 and TRBJ1-1; lacking DNA, the TRBD1 call made by TCRdb goes unchecked. This CDR3 has 14 amino acids. Germline lookup yields CDR1 SGHRS and CDR2 YFSETQ. The CDR3 loop reads CASSDGRGHTEAFF.

CDR3 sequence reads: CASSLTPGLEIEQFF. The rearrangement joins TRBV7-3 to TRBJ2-1; TCRdb's D call of TRBD2 is untestable without DNA. Germline CDR1 reads SGHTA; CDR2 reads FQGTGA. CDR3 length: 15 amino acids. Using reference TRBV7-3 and TRBJ2-1 for the parts outside the CDR3, the full variable domain is GAGVSQTPSNKVTEKGKYVELRCDPISGHTALYWYRQSLGQGPEFLIYFQGTGAADDSGLPNDRFFAVRPEGSVSTLKIQRTERGDSAVYLCASSLTPGLEIEQFFGPGTRLTVL.

This chain links TRBV30 with TRBJ1-4; TCRdb lists TRBD1, though no DNA is available to test this call. CDR3 length: 18 residues. Germline values: CDR1 GTSNPN, CDR2 SVGIG (reference sequence). This CDR3 reads CAWSRGQSFFGRNEKLFF.

This chain links TRBV12-3 or TRBV12-4 with TRBJ2-1; TCRdb returns TRBD2, unconfirmable since there is no DNA. CDR3 length equals 15 residues. CDR3 region: CASSLGAGVIGEQFF.

The chain uses TRBV19 and TRBJ2-7; TCRdb's assignment of TRBD1 cannot be checked, as there is no DNA. CDR3 size: 15 residues. Germline assignment: CDR1 LNHDA and CDR2 SQIVND (reference sequence). This chain's CDR3 is CASSISEDTSYEQYF. Combining the CDR3 with reference TRBV19 and TRBJ2-7 gives the whole variable domain DGGITQSPKYLFRKEGQNVTLSCEQNLNHDAMYWYRQDPGQGLRLIYYSQIVNDFQKGDIAEGYSVSREKKESFPLTVTSAQKNPTAFYLCASSISEDTSYEQYFGPGTRLTVT.